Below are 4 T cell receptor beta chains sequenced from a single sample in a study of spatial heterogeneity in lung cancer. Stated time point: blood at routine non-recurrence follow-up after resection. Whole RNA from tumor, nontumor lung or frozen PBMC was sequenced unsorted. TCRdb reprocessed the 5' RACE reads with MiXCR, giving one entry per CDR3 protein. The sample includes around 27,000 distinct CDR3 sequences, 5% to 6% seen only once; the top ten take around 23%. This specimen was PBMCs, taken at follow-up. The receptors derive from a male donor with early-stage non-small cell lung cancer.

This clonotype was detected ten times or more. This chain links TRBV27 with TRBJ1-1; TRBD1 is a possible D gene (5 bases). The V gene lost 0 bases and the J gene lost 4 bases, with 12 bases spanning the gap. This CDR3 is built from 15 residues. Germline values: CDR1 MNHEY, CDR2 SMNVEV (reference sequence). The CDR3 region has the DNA TGTGCCAGCAGTTTATCGGTTCTCGGGGGCACTGAAGCTTTCTTT. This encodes CASSLSVLGGTEAFF.

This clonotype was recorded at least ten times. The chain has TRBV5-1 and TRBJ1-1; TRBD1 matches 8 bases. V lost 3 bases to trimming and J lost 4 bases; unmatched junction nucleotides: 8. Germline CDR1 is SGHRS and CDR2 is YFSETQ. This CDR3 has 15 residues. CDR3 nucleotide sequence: TGCGCCAGCAGCTCTCGGACGGACAGGGTCACTGAAGCTTTCTTT. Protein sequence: CASSSRTDRVTEAFF.

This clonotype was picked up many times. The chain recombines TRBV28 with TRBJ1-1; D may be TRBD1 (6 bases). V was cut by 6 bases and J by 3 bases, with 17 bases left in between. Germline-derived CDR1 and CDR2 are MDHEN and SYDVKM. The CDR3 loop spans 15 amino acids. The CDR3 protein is CASRTAGAGDTEAFF. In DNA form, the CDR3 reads TGTGCCAGCAGGACCGCAGGGGCGGGTGACACTGAAGCTTTCTTT.

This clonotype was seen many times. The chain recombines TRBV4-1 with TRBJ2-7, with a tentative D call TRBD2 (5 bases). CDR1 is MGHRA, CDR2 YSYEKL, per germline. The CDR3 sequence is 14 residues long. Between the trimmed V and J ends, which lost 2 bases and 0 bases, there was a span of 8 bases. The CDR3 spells CASSQLGSSYEQYF. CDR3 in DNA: TGCGCCAGCAGCCAATTAGGGAGCTCCTACGAGCAGTACTTC.